This TCR beta chain was captured in a study of PD-1 blockade in mismatch repair-deficient tumors. Across the whole study: Patients had over 10 mismatch repair-deficient cancer types, all previously treated and progressing.

Profiling relied on immunoSEQ multiplex PCR, and the TCRdb table lists in-frame clones only, not all of them. The sample lists approximately 22,000 clones, approximately 84% occurring once. Points on this clone: Its antigen is unknown.

The CDR3 length is 14 residues. With V trimmed by 6 bases and J by 3 bases, 4 bases remained unmatched. Germline V gene data show CDR1 as MNHNS and CDR2 as SASEGT. Study conclusions and caveats: After pembrolizumab, tumor-resident clones rose rapidly, then generally contracted before radiologic responses.

PCR or immunohistochemistry showed mismatch repair deficiency in every enrolled patient. A few pembrolizumab responders had their TCRs sequenced. The source was peripheral blood, collected 2 weeks after starting pembrolizumab. The V gene is TRBV6-1, the J gene TRBJ1-5; 8 bases fit TRBD1. This sequence was found in an adult with mismatch repair-deficient cancer. The CDR3 is CASRTTGANQPQHF. The CDR3 DNA reads as TGTGCCAGCAGGACGACAGGGGCCAATCAGCCCCAGCATTTT.